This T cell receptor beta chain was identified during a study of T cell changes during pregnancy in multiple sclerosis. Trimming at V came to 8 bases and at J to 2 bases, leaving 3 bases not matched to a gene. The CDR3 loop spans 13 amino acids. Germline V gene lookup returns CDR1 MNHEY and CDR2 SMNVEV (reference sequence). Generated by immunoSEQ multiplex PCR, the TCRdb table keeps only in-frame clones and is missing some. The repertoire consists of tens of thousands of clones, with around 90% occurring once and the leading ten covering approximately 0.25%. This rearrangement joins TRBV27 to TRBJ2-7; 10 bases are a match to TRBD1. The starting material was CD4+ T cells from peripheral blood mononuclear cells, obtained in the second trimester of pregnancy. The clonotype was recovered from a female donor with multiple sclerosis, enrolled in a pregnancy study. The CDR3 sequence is CASWGTGAYEQYF. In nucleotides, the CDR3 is TGTGCCAGCTGGGGGACAGGGGCCTACGAGCAGTACTTC.